These 5 T cell receptor beta chains share one sample of origin, sequenced in a study of T cells in localized non-small cell lung cancer. Clones were read by immunoSEQ multiplex PCR, and TCRdb kept only the in-frame ones, dropping some. Of around 130,000 clones listed, about 89% were seen once; the top ten hold approximately 1.5%. Sequencing was performed on peripheral blood, taken before any cancer treatment. All receptors come from a female donor aged 60 or older with stage I lung adenocarcinoma.

The CDR3: CASSPWTSGRGYEQYF. The CDR3 DNA reads TGTGCCAGTAGTCCGTGGACTAGCGGGAGGGGATACGAGCAGTACTTC. This rearrangement joins TRBV19 to TRBJ2-7; 15 bases are a match to TRBD2. With V trimmed by 5 bases and J by 4 bases, 6 bases remained unmatched. The CDR3 totals 16 residues. Germline V gene sequence: CDR1 LNHDA, CDR2 SQIVND (reference sequence).

The genes are TRBV29-1 and TRBJ2-5, with TRBD2 identical over 14 bases. This CDR3 region has 14 residues. The trim removed 7 bases at V and 4 bases at J, leaving 5 bases unmatched. Looked up from germline, CDR1 is SQVTM and CDR2 is ANQGSEA. The CDR3 nucleotides read TGCAGCGCCGCGACTAGCGGGAGGGGAGAGACCCAGTACTTC. This codes for CSAATSGRGETQYF.

The table lists this clone with a count of one. The rearrangement links TRBV27 to TRBJ2-3; no clear D gene. The CDR3 spans 15 residues. V was trimmed by 6 bases and J by 1 base, leaving 14 bases between them. The V gene's germline CDR1 is MNHEY and CDR2 SMNVEV (reference sequence). The CDR3 sequence: CASSLMTLGTDTQYF. The CDR3 DNA is TGTGCCAGCAGCCTTATGACTTTAGGCACAGATACGCAGTATTTT.

The gene calls are TRBV4-1 and TRBJ1-3, with 7 bases that match TRBD1. J gave up 2 bases and V 3 bases, and 7 bases lay outside the gene matches. Germline CDR1 is MGHRA and CDR2 is YSYEKL. The CDR3 consists of 16 residues. CDR3 sequence (DNA): TGCGCCAGCAGCCAGGATTCGACAGGGCCTGGAAACACCATATATTTT. It specifies CASSQDSTGPGNTIYF.

This rearrangement joins TRBV28 to TRBJ2-7, with a possible D match to TRBD1 (5 bases). Germline lookup yields CDR1 MDHEN and CDR2 SYDVKM. The CDR3 spans 14 residues. Between the trimmed V and J ends, which lost 3 bases and 2 bases, there was a span of 11 bases. The CDR3 nucleotides read TGTGCCAGCAGTTTTTCCTTACAGGCCTACGAGCAGTACTTC. Protein product: CASSFSLQAYEQYF. The variable domain in full, with the rest retrieved from reference TRBV28 and TRBJ2-7, is DVKVTQSSRYLVKRTGEKVFLECVQDMDHENMFWYRQDPGLGLRLIYFSYDVKMKEKGDIPEGYSVSREKKERFSLILESASTNQTSMYLCASSFSLQAYEQYFGPGTRLTVT.